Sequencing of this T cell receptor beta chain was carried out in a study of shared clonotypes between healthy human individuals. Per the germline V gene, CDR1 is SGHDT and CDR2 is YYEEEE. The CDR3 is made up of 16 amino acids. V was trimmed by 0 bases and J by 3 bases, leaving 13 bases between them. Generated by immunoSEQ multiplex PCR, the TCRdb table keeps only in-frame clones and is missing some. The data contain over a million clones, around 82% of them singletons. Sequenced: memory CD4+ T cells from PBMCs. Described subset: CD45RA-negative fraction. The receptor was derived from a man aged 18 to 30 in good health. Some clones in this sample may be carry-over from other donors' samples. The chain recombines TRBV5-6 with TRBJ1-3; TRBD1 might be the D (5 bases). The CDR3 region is CASSLDAGHRGNTIYF. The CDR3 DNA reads TGTGCCAGCAGCTTGGACGCCGGACACCGTGGAAACACCATATATTTT.